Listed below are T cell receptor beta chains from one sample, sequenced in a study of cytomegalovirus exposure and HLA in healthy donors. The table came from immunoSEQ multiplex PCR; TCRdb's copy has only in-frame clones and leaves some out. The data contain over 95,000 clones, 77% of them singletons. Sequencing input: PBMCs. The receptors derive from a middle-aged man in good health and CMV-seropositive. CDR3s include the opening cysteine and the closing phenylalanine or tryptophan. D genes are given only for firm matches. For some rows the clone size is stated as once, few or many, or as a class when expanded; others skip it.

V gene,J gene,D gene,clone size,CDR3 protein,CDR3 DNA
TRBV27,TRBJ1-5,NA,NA,CASSLLAVNQPQHF,TGTGCCAGCAGTTTATTGGCAGTGAATCAGCCCCAGCATTTT
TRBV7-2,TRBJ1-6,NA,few,CASTTRPLTYNSPLHF,TGTGCCAGCACCACCCGTCCTCTTACTTATAATTCACCCCTCCACTTT
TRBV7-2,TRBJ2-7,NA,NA,CASSVGGAYYEQYF,TGTGCCAGCAGCGTCGGAGGGGCGTACTACGAGCAGTACTTC
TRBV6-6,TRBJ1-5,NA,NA,CASSPGGPAQHF,TGTGCCAGCAGCCCCGGGGGACCGGCCCAGCATTTT
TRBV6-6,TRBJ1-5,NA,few,CASLTRGQPQHF,TGTGCCAGCCTGACCCGGGGTCAGCCCCAGCATTTT
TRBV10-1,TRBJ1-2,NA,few,CASSEDSSYGYTF,TGCGCCAGCAGTGAAGACAGTTCCTATGGCTACACCTTC
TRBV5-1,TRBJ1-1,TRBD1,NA,CASSVTPDRGHTEAFF,TGCGCCAGCAGCGTGACCCCTGACAGGGGGCACACTGAAGCTTTCTTT
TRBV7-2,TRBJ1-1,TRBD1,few,CASSASQGSTEAFF,TGTGCCAGCAGCGCCTCACAGGGGTCGACTGAAGCTTTCTTT
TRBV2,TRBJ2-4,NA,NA,CASRQGGNIQYF,TGTGCCAGCAGACAGGGTGGCAACATTCAGTACTTC
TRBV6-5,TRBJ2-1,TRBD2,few,CASSYSGTRDEQFF,TGTGCCAGCAGTTACTCCGGGACTAGGGATGAGCAGTTCTTC
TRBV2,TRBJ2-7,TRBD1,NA,CASTDGGQGAREQYF,TGTGCCAGCACCGACGGGGGACAGGGGGCACGCGAGCAGTACTTC
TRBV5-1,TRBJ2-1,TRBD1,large,CASSSTGGYNEQFF,TGCGCCAGCAGCTCGACAGGGGGCTACAATGAGCAGTTCTTC
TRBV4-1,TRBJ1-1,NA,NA,CASSQDAPGVGTEAFF,TGCGCCAGCAGCCAAGATGCCCCAGGGGTGGGCACTGAAGCTTTCTTT
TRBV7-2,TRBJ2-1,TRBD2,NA,CASSLASGGGYNEQFF,TGTGCCAGCAGCTTAGCGAGTGGCGGGGGGTACAATGAGCAGTTCTTC
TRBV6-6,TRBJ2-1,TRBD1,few,CASTISGTGVYEQFF,TGTGCCAGCACTATTTCGGGGACAGGGGTTTATGAGCAGTTCTTC
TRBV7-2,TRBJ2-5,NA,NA,CASSFTAGETQYF,TGTGCCAGCAGCTTTACTGCCGGGGAGACCCAGTACTTC
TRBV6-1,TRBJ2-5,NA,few,CASSEARGPGKETQYF,TGTGCCAGCAGTGAAGCGCGTGGCCCCGGGAAAGAGACCCAGTACTTC
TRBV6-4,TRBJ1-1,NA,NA,CASRKQLNTEAFF,TGTGCCAGCCGGAAACAGTTGAACACTGAAGCTTTCTTT
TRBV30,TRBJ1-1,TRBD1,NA,CAWRTGGYTEAFF,TGTGCCTGGAGGACAGGGGGCTACACTGAAGCTTTCTTT
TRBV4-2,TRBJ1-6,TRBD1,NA,CASSQGGTGSSALHF,TGTGCCAGCAGCCAGGGCGGGACAGGATCCTCGGCCCTCCACTTT
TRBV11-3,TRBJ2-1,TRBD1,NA,CASSPGQGTYGEQFF,TGTGCCAGCAGCCCGGGACAGGGTACCTACGGTGAGCAGTTCTTC
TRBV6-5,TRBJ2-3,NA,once,CASSYGTGASAQYF,TGTGCCAGCAGTTACGGGACTGGGGCGAGTGCGCAGTATTTT
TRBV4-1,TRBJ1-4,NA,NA,CASSQDFAVTGPGKLFF,TGCGCCAGCAGCCAAGATTTCGCGGTGACAGGACCTGGGAAACTGTTTTTT
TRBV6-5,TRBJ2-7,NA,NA,CASSASGDYEQYF,TGTGCCAGCAGTGCCTCGGGGGACTACGAGCAGTACTTC
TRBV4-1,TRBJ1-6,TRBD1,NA,CASSQELGTGKRVGHSPLHF,TGCGCCAGCAGCCAAGAGTTAGGGACAGGGAAACGAGTGGGGCATTCACCCCTCCACTTT
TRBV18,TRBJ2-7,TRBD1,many,CASSYRQGVYEQYF,TGTGCCAGCTCATACCGACAGGGGGTTTACGAGCAGTACTTC
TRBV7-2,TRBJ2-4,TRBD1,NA,CASSRRTGNNIQYF,TGTGCCAGCAGCCGCAGGACAGGGAATAACATTCAGTACTTC
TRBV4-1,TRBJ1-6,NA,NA,CASRPGHGSFWNSPLHF,TGCGCCAGCAGACCCGGCCACGGGAGTTTTTGGAATTCACCCCTCCACTTT
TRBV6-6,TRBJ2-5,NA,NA,CASQGIWETQYF,TGTGCCAGCCAGGGGATCTGGGAGACCCAGTACTTC
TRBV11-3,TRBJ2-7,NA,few,CASSLDPGFEQYF,TGTGCCAGCAGCTTAGATCCCGGGTTCGAGCAGTACTTC
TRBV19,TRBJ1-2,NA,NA,CASRPPGYGYTF,TGTGCCAGTAGACCCCCGGGCTATGGCTACACCTTC
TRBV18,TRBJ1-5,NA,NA,CASSPGHSSNQPQHF,TGTGCCAGCTCACCAGGACACAGTAGCAATCAGCCCCAGCATTTT
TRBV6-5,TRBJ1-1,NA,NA,CASSYGRGSEAFF,TGTGCCAGCAGTTACGGCAGGGGCTCTGAAGCTTTCTTT
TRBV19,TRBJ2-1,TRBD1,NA,CASRADRGLYNEQFF,TGTGCCAGTAGGGCGGACAGGGGACTTTACAATGAGCAGTTCTTC
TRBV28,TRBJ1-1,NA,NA,CASRAGTTYMNTEAFF,TGTGCCAGCAGAGCCGGGACAACTTACATGAACACTGAAGCTTTCTTT
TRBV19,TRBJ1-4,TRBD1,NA,CASSIDRGHEKLFF,TGTGCCAGTAGTATCGACAGGGGGCATGAAAAACTGTTTTTT
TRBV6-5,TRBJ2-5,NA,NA,CASSYSRSGEETQYF,TGTGCCAGCAGTTACTCTCGCTCAGGGGAAGAGACCCAGTACTTC
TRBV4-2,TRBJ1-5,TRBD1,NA,CASSQKQGAPQPQHF,TGTGCCAGCAGCCAAAAACAGGGGGCCCCTCAGCCCCAGCATTTT
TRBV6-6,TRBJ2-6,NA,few,CASSARSSGANVLTF,TGTGCCAGCAGTGCGCGGAGCTCTGGGGCCAACGTCCTGACTTTC
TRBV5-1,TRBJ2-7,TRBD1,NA,CASNDPGTGVYEQYF,TGCGCCAGCAACGATCCCGGGACAGGGGTCTACGAGCAGTACTTC
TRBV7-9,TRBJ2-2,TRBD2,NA,CSSSPSRLAGPNGGELFF,TGTTCCAGCAGCCCTAGCAGACTAGCGGGTCCTAACGGCGGGGAGCTGTTTTTT
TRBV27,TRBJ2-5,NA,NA,CASGGRDETQYF,TGTGCCAGCGGTGGCAGGGATGAGACCCAGTACTTC
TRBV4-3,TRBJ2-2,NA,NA,CASSLETGTGELFF,TGCGCCAGCAGCCTAGAAACGGGTACCGGGGAGCTGTTTTTT
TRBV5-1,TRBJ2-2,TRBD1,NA,CASSRDRTNTGELFF,TGCGCCAGCAGCCGGGACAGAACTAACACCGGGGAGCTGTTTTTT
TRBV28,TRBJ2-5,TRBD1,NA,CASSTGGWETQYF,TGTGCCAGCAGCACAGGGGGCTGGGAGACCCAGTACTTC
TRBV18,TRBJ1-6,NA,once,CASSRGGTGVVRNSPLHF,TGTGCCAGCTCACGCGGTGGTACTGGTGTGGTTCGTAATTCACCCCTCCACTTT
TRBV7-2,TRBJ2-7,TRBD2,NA,CASSPWTSGGGEQYF,TGTGCCAGCAGCCCCTGGACTAGCGGGGGGGGCGAGCAGTACTTC
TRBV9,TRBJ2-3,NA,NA,CASSLSGTADTQYF,TGTGCCAGCAGCCTCAGTGGTACCGCCGATACGCAGTATTTT
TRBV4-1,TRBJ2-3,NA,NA,CASSQAGDTDTQYF,TGCGCCAGCAGCCAAGCGGGGGACACAGATACGCAGTATTTT
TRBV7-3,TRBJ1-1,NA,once,CASSGPNTEAFF,TGTGCCAGCAGCGGGCCGAACACTGAAGCTTTCTTT
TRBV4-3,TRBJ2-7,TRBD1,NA,CASSQDLGTDVFEQYF,TGCGCCAGCAGCCAAGATCTCGGGACAGACGTCTTCGAGCAGTACTTC
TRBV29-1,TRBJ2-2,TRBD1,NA,CSAKDRGGRAGELFF,TGCAGCGCCAAGGACAGGGGTGGGCGGGCCGGGGAGCTGTTTTTT
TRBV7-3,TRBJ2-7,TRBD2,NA,CASSNLGGGSEQYF,TGTGCCAGCAGCAACTTAGGTGGCGGGAGCGAGCAGTACTTC
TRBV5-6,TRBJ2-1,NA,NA,CASSFSGSPEQFF,TGTGCCAGCAGCTTTTCGGGATCTCCTGAGCAGTTCTTC